This T cell receptor beta chain was captured by sequencing in a study of regulatory and conventional T cells in RAG deficiency. The sorted conventional CD4+ T cells were CD25-low and CD127-high, with genomic DNA sequenced. Overall study findings and caveats: Shannon entropy was markedly lower and Simpson indices higher in RAG-deficient patients than control T-cell subsets. Shorter CDR3s in all patient subsets; >75% Treg-Tconv overlap in Omenn. Other subsets showed approximately 9.6-fold reductions, but Treg unique TCR beta sequences fell 80 to 100-fold in these patients.

Points on this clone: Its antigen is unknown.

Using immunoSEQ multiplex PCR, the repertoire was profiled, and TCRdb retains in-frame clones only, with some absent. The sample lists 30,000 to 40,000 clones, more than 75% occurring once. This CDR3 comprises 15 residues. Germline V CDR1 and CDR2: SGHNT, YYREEE (reference sequence). V was trimmed by 4 bases and J by 0 bases, leaving 8 bases between them. The sample also formed part of further work on regulatory T cells. From that report: Amplification used 52 TRBV primers and 13 TRBJ primers. Patient repertoires had restricted TRB V-J pairs and skewed V and J usage, most in Tregs.

Specimen: CD4+ effector T cells sorted from blood. This clonotype originated in a human donor in good health. The chain combines TRBV5-4 with TRBJ2-6; a possible D gene is TRBD2 (5 bases). CDR3 in DNA: TGTGCCAGCAGCCAGCGGTCCTCTGGGGCCAACGTCCTGACTTTC. Translated, it gives CASSQRSSGANVLTF.